The 15 T cell receptor beta chains reported below all come from one sample, sequenced in a study of blood T cell repertoires in COVID-19. Clones were read by immunoSEQ multiplex PCR, and TCRdb kept only the in-frame ones, dropping some. This table holds about 410,000 clones, 86% found once. The source material was peripheral blood. These receptors originate from a woman aged 30 to 39 with active or convalescent COVID-19.

V and J are TRBV29-1 and TRBJ2-2; 7 bases align to TRBD1. CDR1 SQVTM and CDR2 ANQGSEA come from the germline V gene. CDR3 length: 13 amino acids. With 7 bases clipped from V and 7 bases from J, the junction kept 9 bases outside the gene matches. The DNA for the CDR3 is TGCAGCGGGAATCAGGGGGATGGCGGGGAGCTGTTTTTT. Protein: CSGNQGDGGELFF.

This clone appeared a single time. The rearrangement links TRBV4-1 to TRBJ1-2; D is ambiguous. Germline CDR1 reads MGHRA; CDR2 reads YSYEKL. CDR3 length: 15 residues. V was cut by 0 bases and J by 5 bases, with 13 bases left in between. CDR3 in amino acids: CASSQEGSLLYGYTF. CDR3 in DNA: TGCGCCAGCAGCCAAGAGGGGAGTCTTCTGTATGGCTACACCTTC.

Concerning this clone: Distinct nucleotide sequences in the sample also encode this CDR3. The chain recombines TRBV5-1 with TRBJ2-3, with no clear D. Germline V gene sequence: CDR1 SGHRS, CDR2 YFSETQ. V was cut by 0 bases and J by 0 bases, with 5 bases left in between. There are 14 residues in the CDR3. This CDR3 is CASSLGQSTDTQYF. Written as DNA, the CDR3 is TGCGCCAGCAGCTTGGGTCAGAGCACAGATACGCAGTATTTT.

The gene calls are TRBV19 and TRBJ1-1, with D possibly matching TRBD1 (6 bases). V was clipped by 6 bases and J by 5 bases, with 19 bases between them. This CDR3 is 15 amino acids long. In germline, CDR1 is LNHDA, CDR2 SQIVND (reference sequence). The chain's CDR3 is CASRRGGEGETEAFF. The CDR3 coding sequence is TGTGCCAGTAGGAGAGGGGGAGAGGGAGAAACTGAAGCTTTCTTT.

The V gene is TRBV7-9, the J gene TRBJ1-1; tentative D call: TRBD1 (5 bases). V was cut by 2 bases and J by 5 bases, with 21 bases left in between. Germline V gene sequence: CDR1 SEHNR, CDR2 FQNEAQ (reference sequence). CDR3 length: 17 amino acids. The CDR3 DNA reads as TGTGCCAGCAGCTTAAAAGGCGGGGCGGGCGATGGTACTGAAGCTTTCTTT. This encodes CASSLKGGAGDGTEAFF.

The V call is TRBV2, the J call TRBJ2-1, with D maybe TRBD1 (6 bases). Germline V gene lookup returns CDR1 SNHLY and CDR2 FYNNEI. Trimming stripped 8 bases from V and 8 bases from J, with 19 bases between. The CDR3 spans 14 residues. The CDR3 loop is CASEGGARADEQFF. CDR3 DNA: TGTGCCAGCGAAGGGGGAGCCAGGGCCGATGAGCAGTTCTTC.

The V call is TRBV7-2, the J call TRBJ2-1; the match to TRBD2 covers 13 bases. The CDR3 consists of 16 residues. Per germline, CDR1 SGHTA and CDR2 FQGNSA. The V segment lost 5 bases and the J segment 9 bases; nucleotides outside the gene matches: 10. As DNA, the CDR3 is TGTGCCAGCAGCGTCAGGACTAGCGGGAGTAGTTTTGAGCAGTTCTTC. Translation: CASSVRTSGSSFEQFF.

On this clone: A read error may account for a junction end that differs from germline. The CDR3 region is CSASVPGAGNGQFF. CDR3 nucleotide sequence: TGCAGTGCTAGTGTTCCGGGAGCAGGCAATGGGCAGTTCTTC. The J gene is TRBJ2-1, the V gene TRBV20-1; a weak D match, TRBD2 (6 bases). This CDR3 comprises 14 residues. The germline V gene encodes CDR1 DFQATT and CDR2 SNEGSKA (reference sequence).

The chain recombines TRBV24-1 with TRBJ2-2; 9 bases align to TRBD1. CDR1 is KGHDR, CDR2 SFDVKD, per germline. V gave up 3 bases and J gave up 2 bases; unmatched junction bases: 9. CDR3 length: 18 amino acids. The CDR3 is CATSDPWGGQGNTGELFF. The CDR3 nucleotides are TGTGCCACCAGTGATCCTTGGGGGGGACAGGGTAACACCGGGGAGCTGTTTTTT.

The chain employs TRBV4-1 and TRBJ2-1; D uncertain. The CDR3 has 16 amino acids. Trimming removed 0 bases at V and 2 bases at J, with 11 bases between. Germline V CDR1 and CDR2: MGHRA, YSYEKL. The CDR3 reads CASSQDPGSTYNEQFF. The CDR3 DNA sequence: TGCGCCAGCAGCCAAGACCCCGGGTCAACCTACAATGAGCAGTTCTTC.

The V call is TRBV15, the J call TRBJ1-2, with 10 positions matching TRBD1. Unmatched junction bases numbered 6, after V lost 5 bases and J lost 3 bases. Germline-derived CDR1 and CDR2 are LNHNV and YYDKDF (reference sequence). The CDR3 sequence is 15 residues long. CDR3 sequence reads: CATSDRGRIYYGYTF. CDR3 coding DNA: TGTGCCACCAGCGACAGGGGGCGGATATACTATGGCTACACCTTC.

In this sample, this clone turned up once. The chain combines TRBV30 with TRBJ2-1, with D perhaps TRBD2 (5 bases). CDR1 and CDR2 from the germline V gene are GTSNPN and SVGIG (reference sequence). Deletions cut 0 bases from V and 10 bases from J, with 13 bases between. This CDR3 is 13 amino acids long. This chain's CDR3 is CAWSVGAVGEQFF. Written as DNA, the CDR3 is TGTGCCTGGAGTGTGGGAGCCGTGGGAGAGCAGTTCTTC.

The chain links TRBV11-3 to TRBJ2-3; no definite D call. The CDR3 covers 12 residues. Trimming took off 1 base at V and 4 bases at J, with 3 bases between the two ends. Germline CDR1 and CDR2: SGHNT and YENEEA. The CDR3 protein is CASSLVADTQYF. The CDR3 nucleotides are TGTGCCAGCAGCTTAGTAGCAGATACGCAGTATTTT.

V is TRBV29-1 and J is TRBJ1-2; 7 nucleotides line up with TRBD1. Germline V lookup: CDR1 SQVTM, CDR2 ANQGSEA. The CDR3 extends over 14 amino acids. After removal of 4 bases from V and 3 bases from J, the junction contained 8 bases not matched to a gene. CDR3 sequence: CSVATGDSHYGYTF. The CDR3 region has the DNA TGCAGCGTTGCAACAGGGGACAGCCACTATGGCTACACCTTC.

The genes are TRBV10-3 and TRBJ1-4; 8 bases align to TRBD1. With 6 bases clipped from V and 3 bases from J, the junction kept 3 bases outside the gene matches. This CDR3 region has 14 residues. Germline CDR1 reads ENHRY; CDR2 reads SYGVKD. CDR3 amino acids: CAISGTGPNEKLFF. The CDR3 DNA sequence: TGTGCCATCAGCGGGACAGGACCTAATGAAAAACTGTTTTTT.